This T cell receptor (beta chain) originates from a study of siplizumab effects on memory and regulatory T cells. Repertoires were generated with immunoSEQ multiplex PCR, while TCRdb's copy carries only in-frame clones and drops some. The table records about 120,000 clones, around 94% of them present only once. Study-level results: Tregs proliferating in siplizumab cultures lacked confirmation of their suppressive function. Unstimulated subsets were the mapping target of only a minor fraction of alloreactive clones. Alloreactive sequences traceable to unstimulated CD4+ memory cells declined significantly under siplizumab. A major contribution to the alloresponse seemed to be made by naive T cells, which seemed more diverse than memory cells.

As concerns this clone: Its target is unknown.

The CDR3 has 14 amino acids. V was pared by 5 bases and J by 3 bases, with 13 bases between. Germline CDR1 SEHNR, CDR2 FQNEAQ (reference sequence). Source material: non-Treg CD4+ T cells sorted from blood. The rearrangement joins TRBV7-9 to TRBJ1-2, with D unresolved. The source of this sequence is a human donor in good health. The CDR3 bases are TGTGCCAGCAGCCCCCCTGGGAGCCACTATGGCTACACCTTC. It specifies CASSPPGSHYGYTF.